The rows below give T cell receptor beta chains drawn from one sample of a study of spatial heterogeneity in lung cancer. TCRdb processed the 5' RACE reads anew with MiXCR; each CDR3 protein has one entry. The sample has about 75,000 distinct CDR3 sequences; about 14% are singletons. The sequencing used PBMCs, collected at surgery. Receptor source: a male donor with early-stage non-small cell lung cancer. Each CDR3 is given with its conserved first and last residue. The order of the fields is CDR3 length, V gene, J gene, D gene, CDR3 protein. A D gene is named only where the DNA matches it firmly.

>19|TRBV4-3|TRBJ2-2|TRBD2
CASSQDWGLATSNTGELFF
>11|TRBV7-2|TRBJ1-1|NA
CASSLYTEAFF
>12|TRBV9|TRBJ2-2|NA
CASRGDTGELFF
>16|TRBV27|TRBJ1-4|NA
CASSLFLGATNEKLFF
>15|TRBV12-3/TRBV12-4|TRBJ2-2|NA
CASSFLQLRHGELFF
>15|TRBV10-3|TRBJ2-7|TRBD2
CAISPTSGISYEQYF
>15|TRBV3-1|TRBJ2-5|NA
CASSQDRGHQETQYF
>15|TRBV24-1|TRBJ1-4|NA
CATSDPLGPNEKLFF
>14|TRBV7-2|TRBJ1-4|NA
CASSFTGLGEKLFF
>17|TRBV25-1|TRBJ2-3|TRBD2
CASSENPLAGPTDTQYF
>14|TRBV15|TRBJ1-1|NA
CATSYGQGYTEAFF
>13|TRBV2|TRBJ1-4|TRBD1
CATRTGSNEKLFF